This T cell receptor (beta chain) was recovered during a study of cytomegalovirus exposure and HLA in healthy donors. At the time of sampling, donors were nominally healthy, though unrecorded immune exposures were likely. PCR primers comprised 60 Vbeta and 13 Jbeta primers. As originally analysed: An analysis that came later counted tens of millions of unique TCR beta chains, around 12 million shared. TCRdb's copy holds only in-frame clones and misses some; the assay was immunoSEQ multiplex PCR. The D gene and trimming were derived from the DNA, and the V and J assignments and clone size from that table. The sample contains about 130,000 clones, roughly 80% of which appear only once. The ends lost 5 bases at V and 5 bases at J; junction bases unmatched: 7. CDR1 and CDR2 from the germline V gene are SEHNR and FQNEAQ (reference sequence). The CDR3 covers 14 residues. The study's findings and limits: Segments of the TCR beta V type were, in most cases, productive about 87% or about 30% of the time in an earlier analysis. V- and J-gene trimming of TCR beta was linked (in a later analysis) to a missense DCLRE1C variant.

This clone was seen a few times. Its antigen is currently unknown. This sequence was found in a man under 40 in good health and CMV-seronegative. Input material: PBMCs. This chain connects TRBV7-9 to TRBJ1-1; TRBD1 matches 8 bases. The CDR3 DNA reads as TGTGCCAGCAGCATCGGACAGGGCCAGACTGAAGCTTTCTTT. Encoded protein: CASSIGQGQTEAFF. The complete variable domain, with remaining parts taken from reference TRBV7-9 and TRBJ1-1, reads DTGVSQNPRHKITKRGQNVTFRCDPISEHNRLYWYRQTLGQGPEFLTYFQNEAQLEKSRLLSDRFSAERPKGSFSTLEIQRTEQGDSAMYLCASSIGQGQTEAFFGQGTRLTVV.